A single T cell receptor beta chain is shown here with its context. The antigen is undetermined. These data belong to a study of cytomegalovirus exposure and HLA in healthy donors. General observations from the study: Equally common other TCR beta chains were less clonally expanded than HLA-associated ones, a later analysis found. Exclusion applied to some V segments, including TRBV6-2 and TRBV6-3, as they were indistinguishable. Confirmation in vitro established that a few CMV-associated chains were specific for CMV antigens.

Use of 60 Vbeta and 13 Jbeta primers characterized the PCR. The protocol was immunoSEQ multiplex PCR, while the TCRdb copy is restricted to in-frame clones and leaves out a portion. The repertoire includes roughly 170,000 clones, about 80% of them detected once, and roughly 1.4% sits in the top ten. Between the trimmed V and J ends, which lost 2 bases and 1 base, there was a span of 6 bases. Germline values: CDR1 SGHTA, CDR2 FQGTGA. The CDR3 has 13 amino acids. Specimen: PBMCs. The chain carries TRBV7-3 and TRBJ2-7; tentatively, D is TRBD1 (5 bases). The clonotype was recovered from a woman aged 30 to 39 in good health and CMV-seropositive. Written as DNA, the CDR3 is TGTGCCAGCAGCTTAGACAGATCCTACGAGCAGTACTTC. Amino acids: CASSLDRSYEQYF.